Each of the 10 T cell receptor beta chains below was sequenced from the same sample in a study of cytomegalovirus exposure and HLA in healthy donors. The PCR ran on 60 Vbeta and 13 Jbeta primers. Repertoires were generated with immunoSEQ multiplex PCR, while TCRdb's copy carries only in-frame clones and drops some. In total, the table holds about 62,000 clones. Sample: PBMCs. These TCRs come from a man in his thirties or forties in good health and CMV-seropositive.

The chain carries TRBV6-5 and TRBJ1-6, with a weak D call TRBD1 (6 bases). The V end lost 6 bases, the J end lost 5 bases, and 14 bases lay between the germline ends. This CDR3 comprises 15 residues. In germline, CDR1 is MNHEY, CDR2 SVGAGI. CDR3 protein: CASRGRQEDNSPLHF. The CDR3 DNA reads as TGTGCCAGCAGGGGGCGACAGGAAGATAATTCACCCCTCCACTTT.

V and J are TRBV19 and TRBJ2-7; TRBD1 matches 12 bases. Per germline, CDR1 LNHDA and CDR2 SQIVND (reference sequence). Germline trimming cut 4 bases from V and 3 bases from J; bases unmatched to any gene: 4. The CDR3 has 15 amino acids. In DNA form, the CDR3 reads TGTGCCAGTAGTAGGGGACAGGGGGCTTACTACGAGCAGTACTTC. Translation: CASSRGQGAYYEQYF.

This rearrangement joins TRBV7-9 to TRBJ2-7; 12 bases map to TRBD2. This CDR3 is 17 amino acids long. V lost 6 bases, J lost 2 bases, and 11 bases stayed unmatched. CDR1 and CDR2 (germline): SEHNR, FQNEAQ (reference sequence). The CDR3 protein is CASSPTVASGRAYEQYF. CDR3 in DNA: TGTGCCAGCAGTCCTACGGTGGCTAGCGGGAGGGCCTACGAGCAGTACTTC.

The chain is built from TRBV13 and TRBJ2-3; 9 bases line up with TRBD1. J gave up 4 bases and V 4 bases, and 3 bases lay outside the gene matches. CDR1 is PRHDT, CDR2 FYEKMQ, per germline (reference sequence). This CDR3 is built from 14 residues. The CDR3: CASSSGQGSDTQYF. CDR3 sequence (DNA): TGTGCCAGCAGCTCGGGACAGGGCTCAGATACGCAGTATTTT.

The chain carries TRBV15 and TRBJ2-5; D gene ambiguous. The CDR3 contains 12 residues. The V gene's germline CDR1 is LNHNV and CDR2 YYDKDF (reference sequence). Trimming took off 0 bases at V and 7 bases at J, with 6 bases between the two ends. Here the CDR3 reads CATSRDLGTQYF. In DNA, the CDR3 is TGTGCCACCAGCAGAGATCTCGGGACCCAGTACTTC. The entire variable domain, with the rest obtained from reference TRBV15 and TRBJ2-5, is as follows: DAMVIQNPRYQVTQFGKPVTLSCSQTLNHNVMYWYQQKSSQAPKLLFHYYDKDFNNEADTPDNFQSRRPNTSFCFLDIRSPGLGDTAMYLCATSRDLGTQYFGPGTRLLVL.

The V call is TRBV6-1, the J call TRBJ1-5; the D is unclear. Trimming left V 2 bases short and J 0 bases short, with 11 bases between. Germline V lookup: CDR1 MNHNS, CDR2 SASEGT. This CDR3 has 16 amino acids. The CDR3 coding sequence is TGTGCCAGCAGTGAACGCGGGCAACTTAGCAATCAGCCCCAGCATTTT. Translated: CASSERGQLSNQPQHF.

The chain is built from TRBV5-8 and TRBJ2-7; D gene unclear. The CDR3 totals 13 residues. The germline V and J ends were trimmed by 3 bases and 2 bases, with 9 bases remaining between them. Germline lookup yields CDR1 SGHTS and CDR2 YDEGEE. Here the CDR3 reads CASSYPGTYEQYF. CDR3 in DNA: TGTGCCAGCAGCTATCCAGGCACCTACGAGCAGTACTTC.

Points on this clone: Different DNA sequences within this sample yield the same CDR3. This sequence joins TRBV9 and TRBJ2-3, with 8 bases lining up with TRBD2. Germline V gene lookup returns CDR1 SGDLS and CDR2 YYNGEE. This CDR3 has 19 amino acids. With V trimmed by 4 bases and J by 1 base, 17 bases remained unmatched. The CDR3 sequence is CASSPSLGRVIKGTDTQYF. The DNA for the CDR3 is TGTGCCAGCAGCCCCAGCCTCGGGAGGGTAATCAAGGGCACAGATACGCAGTATTTT.

The chain uses TRBV11-2 and TRBJ1-4, with a tentative D call TRBD1 (6 bases). CDR3 length: 14 residues. Trimming removed 6 bases from V and 4 bases from J, with 12 bases in between. The germline gives CDR1 SGHAT, CDR2 FQNNGV. CDR3 sequence reads: CASSPGQLNEKLFF. CDR3 nucleotide sequence: TGTGCCAGCAGTCCGGGACAACTTAATGAAAAACTGTTTTTT.

The V and J genes are TRBV15 and TRBJ2-5, with TRBD2 matching over 8 bases. The ends lost 5 bases at V and 2 bases at J; junction bases unmatched: 7. The CDR3 runs 15 residues. The V gene's germline CDR1 is LNHNV and CDR2 YYDKDF (reference sequence). The CDR3 here is CATSPTSGPQETQYF. In DNA, the CDR3 is TGTGCCACCAGCCCTACTAGCGGCCCTCAAGAGACCCAGTACTTC.